The clone carrying this T cell receptor (beta chain) was recorded a few times. CDR1 MGHRA and CDR2 YSYEKL come from the germline V gene. The CDR3 is made up of 15 amino acids. V shed 1 base, J shed 4 bases, and the junction held 7 bases outside the gene matches. These data are taken from a study of low-dose radiotherapy and immunotherapy resistance in tumors. Noted time point: before trial treatment. First-strand cDNA used TRAV- and TRBV-specific primers, covering alpha and beta chains. PCR amplification of the TCRs was performed with Phusion for 20 PCR cycles, and it relied on a constant-region primer together with a V-primer adapter. MiXCR, applied by TCRdb to the reads, yields one record per CDR3 protein. The table records nearly 95,000 distinct CDR3 sequences, more than 8.5% of them present only once.

The TCR comes from a male donor with prostate cancer. The V call is TRBV4-1, the J call TRBJ2-7; 7 nucleotides match TRBD2. Sequenced here: PBMCs, sampled before treatment. The CDR3 nucleotides are TGCGCCAGCAGCCAAGCGGCGGGAGCGCTATACGAGCAGTACTTC. As protein: CASSQAAGALYEQYF.